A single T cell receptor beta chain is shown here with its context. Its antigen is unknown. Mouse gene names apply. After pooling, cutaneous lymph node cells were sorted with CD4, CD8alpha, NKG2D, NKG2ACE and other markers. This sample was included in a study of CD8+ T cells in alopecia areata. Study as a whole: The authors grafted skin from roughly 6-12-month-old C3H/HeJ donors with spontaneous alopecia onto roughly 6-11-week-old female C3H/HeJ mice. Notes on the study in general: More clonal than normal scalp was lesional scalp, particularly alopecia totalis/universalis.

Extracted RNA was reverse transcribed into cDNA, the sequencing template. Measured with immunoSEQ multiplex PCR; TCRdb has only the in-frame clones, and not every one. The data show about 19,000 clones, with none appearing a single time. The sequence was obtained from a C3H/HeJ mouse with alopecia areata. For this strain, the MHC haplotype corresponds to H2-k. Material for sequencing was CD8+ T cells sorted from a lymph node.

CDR3 region: CASSDRGLNTEVFF. CDR3 DNA (partial): TGTGCCAGCAGTGACAGGGGTTTAAACACA. The chain has TRBV13-3 and TRBJ1-1, with D possibly being TRBD1 (6 bases). The read terminates 4 residues before the CDR3 end, so the remaining end is supplied by the germline J gene. Looked up from germline, CDR1 is NNHDY and CDR2 is SYVADS. This CDR3 spans 14 amino acids. Trimming stripped 2 bases from V and 1 base from J, with 9 bases between.